A single T cell receptor beta chain is shown here with its context. The CDR3 is 13 residues long. The germline gives CDR1 MGHRA, CDR2 YSYEKL. V lost 4 bases and J lost 4, with 11 bases in between. The data are from a study of blood T cell repertoires in COVID-19. Study-wide context: The United States, Italy and Spain were the sources of the acute and convalescent COVID-19 samples. The cDNA or gDNA used as material had been derived from T cells, B-cell-depleted T cells, or PBMCs.

Per the original data handling: Amplification of reference gene primers was used by the study to estimate nucleated cell counts. Some clones are missing from TCRdb's copy, which holds only in-frame ones; the method was immunoSEQ multiplex PCR. D and trimming were read from the DNA, whereas the V and J calls and clone size are those reported in that table. The table shows more than 85,000 clones, with approximately 83% occurring only once. The sample taken for sequencing was peripheral blood. The rearrangement links TRBV4-1 to TRBJ2-7; maybe TRBD2 (6 bases). This TCR came from a man in his fifties with acute or convalescent COVID-19. The CDR3 DNA reads TGCGCCAGCAGCCCCCGGGAGACTTACGAGCAGTACTTC. It is translated as CASSPRETYEQYF.